These 17 T cell receptor beta chains came from one sample sequenced in a study of cytomegalovirus exposure and HLA in healthy donors. Use of 60 Vbeta and 13 Jbeta primers characterized the PCR. Here immunoSEQ multiplex PCR was the method, and the copy in TCRdb shows in-frame clones only, minus some. The profile shows 150,000 to 200,000 clones, 65% to 80% of them singletons. What was sequenced was PBMCs. These receptors were obtained from a female donor in good health and CMV-seronegative.

V gene TRBV19 combines with J gene TRBJ1-5, with D perhaps TRBD1 (5 bases). This CDR3 has 13 residues. Germline CDR1 LNHDA, CDR2 SQIVND (reference sequence). Trimming stripped 7 bases from V and 6 bases from J, with 13 bases between. The CDR3 is CASNRGRSQPQHF. CDR3 sequence (DNA): TGTGCCAGTAATAGGGGAAGGAGTCAGCCCCAGCATTTT.

The V call is TRBV6-1, the J call TRBJ1-1; D uncertain. V lost 5 bases and J 4 bases, leaving 8 bases between the germline ends. The CDR3 is made up of 12 amino acids. CDR1 and CDR2 from the germline V gene are MNHNS and SASEGT. The CDR3, as DNA: TGTGCCAGCAGTTTGGGAGTCACTGAAGCTTTCTTT. It is translated as CASSLGVTEAFF.

This clone was detected only a few times. This chain links TRBV7-3 with TRBJ2-7, with a weak D call TRBD2 (6 bases). The CDR3 extends over 14 amino acids. Deletions cut 4 bases from V and 6 bases from J, with 16 bases between. Germline-derived CDR1 and CDR2 are SGHTA and FQGTGA. The CDR3 spells CASSSGLTGSEQYF. In nucleotides, the CDR3 is TGTGCCAGCAGCTCGGGACTCACGGGTTCCGAGCAGTACTTC.

The chain joins TRBV5-1 to TRBJ2-7, with TRBD2 identical over 12 bases. The CDR3 sequence is 14 residues long. J lost 3 bases, V lost 4 bases, and 2 bases had no gene match. Germline CDR1 reads SGHRS; CDR2 reads YFSETQ. CDR3 in amino acids: CASSPGLAGYEQYF. The CDR3 bases are TGCGCCAGCAGCCCGGGACTAGCGGGCTACGAGCAGTACTTC. Together with reference TRBV5-1 and TRBJ2-7, the CDR3 gives the full variable domain: KAGVTQTPRYLIKTRGQQVTLSCSPISGHRSVSWYQQTPGQGLQFLFEYFSETQRNKGNFPGRFSGRQFSNSRSEMNVSTLELGDSALYLCASSPGLAGYEQYFGPGTRLTVT.

Points on this clone: The same CDR3 can be traced to other DNA sequences in this sample. V and J are TRBV9 and TRBJ1-5; TRBD1 agrees at 7 bases. Germline CDR1 reads SGDLS; CDR2 reads YYNGEE. J lost 4 bases, V lost 2 bases, and 3 bases had no gene match. The CDR3 spans 14 residues. CDR3 region: CASSVGDSNQPQHF. Written as DNA, the CDR3 is TGTGCCAGCAGCGTGGGGGACAGTAATCAGCCCCAGCATTTT.

V gene TRBV5-1 combines with J gene TRBJ2-3; weak D call: TRBD2 (6 bases). The ends were cut back, 1 base at V and 0 bases at J, with 12 bases in the middle. The CDR3 loop spans 16 amino acids. Germline CDR1 reads SGHRS; CDR2 reads YFSETQ. CDR3 residues: CASSLHTGVSTDTQYF. CDR3 DNA: TGCGCCAGCAGCTTGCATACGGGGGTTAGCACAGATACGCAGTATTTT.

The CDR3 region is CASSAGQVSNEPQHF. The DNA for the CDR3 is TGTGCCAGCAGTGCCGGACAGGTATCAAATGAGCCCCAGCATTTT. The rearrangement links TRBV2 to TRBJ1-5; TRBD1 matches 7 bases. There are 15 residues in the CDR3. J was trimmed by 8 bases and V by 4 bases; bases with no gene match: 11. Germline loops: CDR1 SNHLY, CDR2 FYNNEI.

This clone was picked up a small number of times. V is TRBV27 and J is TRBJ2-2; D is uncertain. Germline V gives CDR1 MNHEY, CDR2 SMNVEV (reference sequence). The CDR3 sequence is 12 residues long. V lost 2 bases and J lost 5, with 3 bases in between. Written as DNA, the CDR3 is TGTGCCAGCAGTTTACGGACCGGGGAGCTGTTTTTT. It translates to CASSLRTGELFF.

The genes are TRBV6-5 and TRBJ1-1; 8 bases line up with TRBD1. The CDR3 runs 15 residues. The germline gives CDR1 MNHEY, CDR2 SVGAGI. V shed 6 bases and J 5 bases; nucleotides not matched to a gene: 11. CDR3 nucleotides: TGTGCCAGCAGGGATTCAGGGGGCGCGAATACTGAAGCTTTCTTT. Amino acid sequence: CASRDSGGANTEAFF.

The sample holds a few counts of this clone. This chain connects TRBV10-1 to TRBJ1-1; 7 bases map to TRBD1. The V gene's germline CDR1 is WNHNN and CDR2 SYGVQD (reference sequence). The V gene end was trimmed by 0 bases and the J gene end by 0 bases; junction bases not matched to a gene: 13. The CDR3 is 19 amino acids. The CDR3 nucleotides read TGCGCCAGCAGTGAGTCCCGGGACAGCCTCCGTGGCTTGAACACTGAAGCTTTCTTT. This encodes CASSESRDSLRGLNTEAFF.

This sequence joins TRBV6-5 and TRBJ2-5, with D hard to call. This CDR3 region has 10 residues. CDR1 MNHEY and CDR2 SVGAGI come from the germline V gene. The germline V and J ends were trimmed by 8 bases and 5 bases, with 6 bases remaining between them. The CDR3 region is CASGRETQYF. The CDR3 DNA reads as TGTGCCAGCGGCCGCGAGACCCAGTACTTC.

V usage is TRBV4-2 and J usage is TRBJ2-1; weak D call: TRBD2 (6 bases). The CDR3 sequence is 14 residues long. In germline, CDR1 is LGHNA, CDR2 YNFKEQ. Trimming removed 0 bases from V and 15 bases from J, with 18 bases in between. As DNA, the CDR3 is TGTGCCAGCAGCCAAGATCGGGTCCAGGGACTGGCGTTCTTC. Translated: CASSQDRVQGLAFF.

The rearrangement uses TRBV5-1 and TRBJ2-7; 8 nucleotides align to TRBD1. The length of the CDR3 is 15 residues. The V gene end was trimmed by 4 bases and the J gene end by 2 bases; junction bases not matched to a gene: 8. CDR1 and CDR2 from the germline V gene are SGHRS and YFSETQ. The CDR3 region is CASSPQGASPYEQYF. For the CDR3, the DNA is TGCGCCAGCAGCCCGCAGGGGGCTTCCCCCTACGAGCAGTACTTC.

The chain combines TRBV7-2 with TRBJ2-5; possibly TRBD2 for D (6 bases). The length of the CDR3 is 14 residues. Germline-derived CDR1 and CDR2 are SGHTA and FQGNSA. With 0 bases removed from V and 4 bases from J, the gap between germline ends came to 9 bases. CDR3 coding DNA: TGTGCCAGCAGCTTAGCGGAGGGCCTAGAGACCCAGTACTTC. Protein product: CASSLAEGLETQYF.

V usage is TRBV2 and J usage is TRBJ1-1, with D possibly being TRBD1 (6 bases). The germline V and J ends were trimmed by 7 bases and 4 bases, with 7 bases remaining between them. This CDR3 comprises 11 residues. Germline-derived CDR1 and CDR2 are SNHLY and FYNNEI. The CDR3 DNA is TGTGCCAGCAACAGGGCCACTGAAGCTTTCTTT. Translating gives CASNRATEAFF.

This clone has a handful of counts. This chain connects TRBV5-1 to TRBJ2-2; TRBD2 agrees at 13 bases. CDR3 length: 16 amino acids. In germline, CDR1 is SGHRS, CDR2 YFSETQ. J was trimmed by 5 bases and V by 0 bases; bases with no gene match: 1. CDR3: CASSLELAGGTGELFF. In DNA form, the CDR3 reads TGCGCCAGCAGCTTGGAACTAGCGGGGGGGACCGGGGAGCTGTTTTTT. The complete variable domain, with remaining parts taken from reference TRBV5-1 and TRBJ2-2, reads KAGVTQTPRYLIKTRGQQVTLSCSPISGHRSVSWYQQTPGQGLQFLFEYFSETQRNKGNFPGRFSGRQFSNSRSEMNVSTLELGDSALYLCASSLELAGGTGELFFGEGSRLTVL.

The chain links TRBV7-9 to TRBJ2-5, with D tentatively TRBD1 (6 bases). TRBJ2-7 matches the DNA end more closely, so the J call is doubtful. This CDR3 spans 13 amino acids. Germline CDR1 SEHNR, CDR2 FQNEAQ (reference sequence). CDR3 sequence reads: CASSQGNSYEQYF. The CDR3 DNA reads as TGTGCCAGCAGTCAGGGGAACTCCTACGAGCAGTACTTC.